This T cell receptor (beta chain) came from a study of response to subunit inactivated influenza vaccine. TCRdb analysed the RT-PCR reads with MiXCR anew, one entry per CDR3 protein. The sample yields more than 700,000 distinct CDR3 sequences, around 20% seen once. V gave up 2 bases and J gave up 0 bases, with 17 bases separating them. This CDR3 spans 17 amino acids. Per germline, CDR1 SGHRS and CDR2 YFSETQ. Sequenced here: PBMCs from blood, sampled roughly 5 days after vaccination. This chain connects TRBV5-1 to TRBJ1-1; D perhaps matches TRBD1 (6 bases). The sequence was collected from a man aged 45 to 65 who received an inactivated influenza vaccine. The CDR3 DNA reads TGCGCCAGCAGCTTTTGGCAGGGGTCTAGGATGAACACTGAAGCTTTCTTT. This gives the protein CASSFWQGSRMNTEAFF.